The 28 T cell receptor beta chains below were found in one sample sequenced in a study of cytomegalovirus exposure and HLA in healthy donors. This PCR relied on a set of 60 Vbeta primers and 13 Jbeta primers. Some clones are missing from TCRdb's copy, which holds only in-frame ones; the method was immunoSEQ multiplex PCR. The sample shows fewer than 200,000 clones, roughly 84% of them seen only once. The sample was PBMCs. The receptors stem from a male donor in good health and CMV-seronegative.

The CDR3 here is CASSLGSSGGAKNIQYF. As DNA, the CDR3 is TGCGCCAGCAGCTTGGGTTCTAGCGGGGGGGCCAAAAACATTCAGTACTTC. The J gene is TRBJ2-4, the V gene TRBV5-1; 11 bases are shared with TRBD2. J gave up 1 base and V 0 bases, and 3 bases lay outside the gene matches. CDR1 is SGHRS and CDR2 is YFSETQ in the germline V gene. This CDR3 comprises 17 residues.

This chain links TRBV7-9 with TRBJ2-7; 9 nucleotides line up with TRBD1. Trimming took 5 bases from V and 7 from J; bases not matched to a gene: 15. Germline V CDR1 and CDR2: SEHNR, FQNEAQ (reference sequence). The CDR3 runs to 16 residues. CDR3 sequence: CASSHPGQGLLYEQYF. For the CDR3, the DNA is TGTGCCAGCAGCCACCCAGGACAGGGGCTTCTCTATGAGCAGTACTTC. Variable domain in full (rest from reference TRBV7-9 and TRBJ2-7): DTGVSQNPRHKITKRGQNVTFRCDPISEHNRLYWYRQTLGQGPEFLTYFQNEAQLEKSRLLSDRFSAERPKGSFSTLEIQRTEQGDSAMYLCASSHPGQGLLYEQYFGPGTRLTVT.

V gene TRBV7-3 combines with J gene TRBJ2-1, with TRBD1 identical over 8 bases. Germline CDR1 and CDR2: SGHTA and FQGTGA. The CDR3 runs to 20 residues. V trimming: 4 bases; J trimming: 3 bases; junction bases outside the gene matches: 20. CDR3 coding DNA: TGTGCCAGCAGCTCAACTAATCCAGGGGGCCCCCCACCCTTCTACAATGAGCAGTTCTTC. Translated: CASSSTNPGGPPPFYNEQFF.

The rearrangement links TRBV2 to TRBJ2-1, with TRBD1 as a possible D gene (6 bases). Germline V gives CDR1 SNHLY, CDR2 FYNNEI. V dropped 6 bases and J dropped 0 bases, with 12 bases sitting between them. CDR3 size: 15 residues. The CDR3 reads CASSRVGASYNEQFF. The CDR3 region has the DNA TGTGCCAGCAGCCGGGTGGGGGCCTCCTACAATGAGCAGTTCTTC.

V usage is TRBV4-1 and J usage is TRBJ1-2, with TRBD1 identical over 11 bases. The CDR3 is made up of 16 amino acids. Germline values: CDR1 MGHRA, CDR2 YSYEKL. With V trimmed by 4 bases and J by 5 bases, 9 bases remained unmatched. CDR3 DNA: TGCGCCAGCAGCCCGGGACAGGGGGGCTGGGGTTATGGCTACACCTTC. This gives the protein CASSPGQGGWGYGYTF.

In this sample, this clone turned up many times. The V call is TRBV5-6, the J call TRBJ1-2; D not resolved. Trimming removed 0 bases at V and 4 bases at J, with 7 bases between. The CDR3 is 13 residues long. Germline-derived CDR1 and CDR2 are SGHDT and YYEEEE. The chain's CDR3 is CASSLAAVYGYTF. In nucleotides, the CDR3 is TGTGCCAGCAGCTTGGCTGCGGTCTATGGCTACACCTTC. Full variable domain (rest looked up from reference TRBV5-6 and TRBJ1-2): DAGVTQSPTHLIKTRGQQVTLRCSPKSGHDTVSWYQQALGQGPQFIFQYYEEEERQRGNFPDRFSGHQFPNYSSELNVNALLLGDSALYLCASSLAAVYGYTFGSGTRLTVV.

The V and J genes are TRBV7-2 and TRBJ2-7; 7 bases agree with TRBD2. V was pared by 1 base and J by 6 bases, with 18 bases of the junction left unmatched. This CDR3 region has 18 residues. Per germline, CDR1 SGHTA and CDR2 FQGNSA. The CDR3 spells CASSLVFGFAGEGSEQYF. CDR3 nucleotide sequence: TGTGCCAGCAGCTTAGTGTTTGGGTTCGCGGGAGAGGGTTCCGAGCAGTACTTC.

The chain carries TRBV7-6 and TRBJ2-2; TRBD1 might be the D (6 bases). The CDR3 consists of 16 residues. V dropped 6 bases and J dropped 6 bases, with 20 bases sitting between them. Germline CDR1 reads SGHVS; CDR2 reads FNYEAQ. CDR3: CASSSPGQLGAGELFF. The CDR3 nucleotides are TGTGCCAGCAGTAGCCCGGGACAATTGGGCGCCGGGGAGCTGTTTTTT.

The chain has TRBV9 and TRBJ2-7; D possibly corresponds to TRBD1 (6 bases). CDR3 size: 14 residues. Germline CDR1 reads SGDLS; CDR2 reads YYNGEE. V was shortened by 0 bases and J by 6 bases, with 13 bases between the two germline ends. Here the CDR3 DNA reads TGTGCCAGCAGCGTAGGACAGGTTTTCGGCGAGCAGTACTTC. Encoded protein: CASSVGQVFGEQYF. Full variable domain (missing parts from reference TRBV9 and TRBJ2-7): DSGVTQTPKHLITATGQRVTLRCSPRSGDLSVYWYQQSLDQGLQFLIQYYNGEERAKGNILERFSAQQFPDLHSELNLSSLELGDSALYFCASSVGQVFGEQYFGPGTRLTVT.

J is TRBJ2-5 and V is TRBV7-8, with TRBD2 matching 14 bases. Germline CDR1 and CDR2: SGHVS and FQNEAQ. The trim removed 4 bases at V and 4 bases at J, leaving 5 bases unmatched. CDR3 size: 16 residues. The CDR3 bases are TGTGCCAGCAGCTCGACTAGCGGGGGGGGTTTAGAGACCCAGTACTTC. Protein: CASSSTSGGGLETQYF.

Worth noting for this clone: Relative to the germline gene, one junction end is altered; a read error may explain this. The chain is built from TRBV7-9 and TRBJ1-1; the D is unclear. Germline CDR1 reads SEHNR; CDR2 reads FQNEAQ (reference sequence). The CDR3 sequence is 11 residues long. The CDR3, as DNA: TGTTCCAGCAGCTTAGCCTATGAAGCTTTCTTT. Its protein is CSSSLAYEAFF.

V usage is TRBV2 and J usage is TRBJ2-7, with TRBD2 matching over 7 bases. V lost 6 bases and J lost 2; bases outside the gene matches: 10. The germline V gene encodes CDR1 SNHLY and CDR2 FYNNEI. This CDR3 has 15 amino acids. The CDR3, as DNA: TGTGCCAGCAGGGCCCGCGCGGGAGCCACCTACGAGCAGTACTTC. It translates to CASRARAGATYEQYF.

The chain uses TRBV5-1 and TRBJ1-3; D might be TRBD1 (5 bases). The CDR3 contains 14 residues. V was pared by 0 bases and J by 3 bases, with 7 bases between. The germline CDR1 and CDR2 sequences are SGHRS and YFSETQ. CDR3 in amino acids: CASSLDRGGNTIYF. CDR3 sequence (DNA): TGCGCCAGCAGCTTGGATAGGGGTGGAAACACCATATATTTT.

The chain carries TRBV5-5 and TRBJ1-6; a weak D match, TRBD1 (5 bases). V was clipped by 5 bases and J by 7 bases, with 19 bases between them. CDR1 is SGHKS and CDR2 is YYEKEE in the germline V gene (reference sequence). The CDR3 extends over 16 amino acids. The CDR3 DNA reads TGTGCCAGCAGACTTGCCGGGGGTGGTATGAATTCACCCCTCCACTTT. It codes for CASRLAGGGMNSPLHF.

In this sample, this clone turned up a few times. The chain couples TRBV11-3 to TRBJ2-7; TRBD1 agrees at 7 bases. The CDR3 totals 16 residues. Losses at the gene ends were 0 bases for V and 0 bases for J; bases not matched to a gene: 5. Germline CDR1 SGHNT, CDR2 YENEEA. The CDR3 DNA sequence: TGTGCCAGCAGCTTAGATTCGACAGGGAGCTCCTACGAGCAGTACTTC. It codes for CASSLDSTGSSYEQYF.

About this clone itself: At one boundary the junction diverges from the germline segment, which might be a read error. The V gene is TRBV6-5, the J gene TRBJ2-7, with TRBD2 matching 7 bases. Germline CDR1 is MNHEY and CDR2 is SVGAGI. The CDR3 extends over 15 amino acids. CDR3 bases: TGTGCCAGCAGTTACTCTTCTAGCGGTACGAGGAAGCACCACTTC. Its protein product is CASSYSSSGTRKHHF.

This clone was counted a single time. The CDR3 loop is CASSAGSRTEAFF. CDR3 in DNA: TGTGCCAGCAGTGCTGGGTCGAGGACTGAAGCTTTCTTT. The chain links TRBV6-1 to TRBJ1-1, with unresolved D. Trimming stripped 4 bases from V and 5 bases from J, with 11 bases between. The CDR3 has 13 amino acids. CDR1 and CDR2 from the germline V gene are MNHNS and SASEGT.

This clone was counted once. This chain links TRBV6-5 with TRBJ1-1; D remains ambiguous. The CDR3 spans 11 residues. Per germline, CDR1 MNHEY and CDR2 SVGAGI. Trimming stripped 10 bases from V and 8 bases from J, with 14 bases between. This CDR3 reads CATWAGVEAFF. CDR3 bases: TGTGCCACGTGGGCGGGAGTCGAAGCTTTCTTT.

The chain employs TRBV25-1 and TRBJ2-1; 8 nucleotides match TRBD1. V lost 5 bases, J lost 10 bases, and 10 bases stayed unmatched. Germline V CDR1 and CDR2: MGHDK, SYGVNS. This CDR3 region has 14 residues. This CDR3 is CASSSHRGSGEQFF. For the CDR3, the DNA is TGTGCCAGCAGTTCCCACAGGGGGTCCGGAGAGCAGTTCTTC.

The rearrangement links TRBV6-1 to TRBJ1-2, with TRBD1 as a possible D gene (6 bases). The length of the CDR3 is 14 residues. Per germline, CDR1 MNHNS and CDR2 SASEGT. V was pared by 2 bases and J by 7 bases, with 14 bases between. CDR3 amino acids: CASSENPGQRGYTF. CDR3 bases: TGTGCCAGCAGTGAAAACCCTGGACAGCGTGGCTACACCTTC.

The J gene is TRBJ1-5, the V gene TRBV7-2; tentatively, D is TRBD1 (5 bases). Germline V gene lookup returns CDR1 SGHTA and CDR2 FQGNSA. Trimming removed 7 bases at V and 6 bases at J, with 19 bases between. This CDR3 contains 15 residues. The CDR3 loop is CASTDQRDSIQPQHF. The CDR3 bases are TGTGCCAGCACCGACCAACGAGACAGTATTCAGCCCCAGCATTTT.

The chain has TRBV19 and TRBJ1-6; possibly TRBD1 for D (5 bases). CDR1 LNHDA and CDR2 SQIVND come from the germline V gene (reference sequence). There are 15 residues in the CDR3. Trimming cost V 4 bases and J 0 bases, with 7 bases left between them. The CDR3, as DNA: TGTGCCAGTAGTACGGGGGGCTCCTATAATTCACCCCTCCACTTT. Translated: CASSTGGSYNSPLHF.

The rearrangement links TRBV9 to TRBJ1-4, with TRBD1 as a possible D gene (5 bases). V dropped 0 bases and J dropped 6 bases, with 15 bases sitting between them. In germline, CDR1 is SGDLS, CDR2 YYNGEE. The CDR3 covers 16 residues. The CDR3 spells CASSVEVEGTYEKLFF. The CDR3 DNA is TGTGCCAGCAGCGTAGAGGTGGAAGGGACTTATGAAAAACTGTTTTTT.

This clone has just one count. This rearrangement joins TRBV29-1 to TRBJ2-3; 9 bases line up with TRBD2. Per germline, CDR1 SQVTM and CDR2 ANQGSEA. The J segment lost 4 bases and the V segment lost 7 bases, leaving 6 bases of the junction unmatched. CDR3 length: 13 amino acids. DNA for the CDR3: TGCAGCGGGCTTAGCGGGAGCGCAGATACGCAGTATTTT. The encoded protein is CSGLSGSADTQYF.

The gene calls are TRBV7-3 and TRBJ2-3; 14 bases line up with TRBD2. Trimming at V came to 5 bases and at J to 3 bases, leaving 4 bases not matched to a gene. The CDR3 contains 16 residues. Germline lookup yields CDR1 SGHTA and CDR2 FQGTGA. DNA of the CDR3: TGTGCCAGCAGCCGGACTAGCGGGGGGACTACAGATACGCAGTATTTT. Translated, it gives CASSRTSGGTTDTQYF.

The rearrangement uses TRBV5-6 and TRBJ2-7, with 10 bases that match TRBD2. V lost 4 bases to trimming and J lost 6 bases; unmatched junction nucleotides: 10. Looked up from germline, CDR1 is SGHDT and CDR2 is YYEEEE. This CDR3 spans 15 amino acids. The CDR3, as DNA: TGTGCCAGCAGCACCCCCGGGACTAGCGAAGGCGAGCAGTACTTC. It codes for CASSTPGTSEGEQYF.

The chain has TRBV9 and TRBJ1-1; 8 bases are shared with TRBD1. The length of the CDR3 is 15 residues. Germline-derived CDR1 and CDR2 are SGDLS and YYNGEE. V shed 4 bases, J shed 5 bases, and the junction held 10 bases outside the gene matches. Here the CDR3 DNA reads TGTGCCAGCAGCCCCCATGGGACAGGACAGACTGAAGCTTTCTTT. It specifies CASSPHGTGQTEAFF.

The chain combines TRBV6-5 with TRBJ1-5, with D possibly being TRBD1 (5 bases). Trimming removed 5 bases from V and 4 bases from J, with 12 bases in between. CDR3 length: 14 residues. The germline CDR1 and CDR2 sequences are MNHEY and SVGAGI. The CDR3 bases are TGTGCCAGCAGTGAAATGGCAGGGAATCAGCCCCAGCATTTT. Its translation: CASSEMAGNQPQHF.